The 7 T cell receptor beta chains below come from one sample, sequenced in a study of T-cell reconstitution after alpha-beta-depleted transplantation in children. The authors prepared the TCRbeta library with unique molecular identifiers. MiXCR was run by TCRdb on the PCR reads, yielding one entry per CDR3 protein. The sample contains about 58,000 distinct CDR3 sequences, about 40% of which appear only once. The sample here was PBMCs, mostly from graft donor cells, taken 360 days after TCRalphabeta/CD19-depleted stem cell transplant. Receptor source: a male patient younger than 18 who had a stem cell transplant for acute lymphoblastic leukemia, so the T cells may come from the graft donor.

This rearrangement joins TRBV12-3 or TRBV12-4 to TRBJ2-1, with TRBD2 matching 8 bases. The V segment lost 8 bases and the J segment 7 bases; nucleotides outside the gene matches: 10. The CDR3 loop spans 14 amino acids. The CDR3 here is CASAGTSSGNEQFF. The CDR3 region has the DNA TGTGCCAGCGCCGGGACTAGTTCGGGAAATGAGCAGTTCTTC.

The CDR3 DNA is TGCAGTGCTAGAGATTTCACTAGCGGAGGCTACGAGCAGTACTTC. As protein: CSARDFTSGGYEQYF. The chain links TRBV20-1 to TRBJ2-7, with 8 bases lining up with TRBD2. V shed 0 bases, J shed 3 bases, and the junction held 7 bases outside the gene matches. Germline V gene data show CDR1 as DFQATT and CDR2 as SNEGSKA (reference sequence). The CDR3 spans 15 residues.

In this sample, this clonotype turned up once. This chain joins TRBV12-3 or TRBV12-4 and TRBJ2-3, with D possibly matching TRBD2 (5 bases). This CDR3 spans 17 amino acids. Trimming removed 2 bases from V and 2 bases from J, with 17 bases in between. CDR3 DNA sequence: TGTGCCAGCAGTTTAAAGCGGCGGGCGGCCAACACAGATACGCAGTATTTT. This sequence encodes CASSLKRRAANTDTQYF.

The V and J genes are TRBV6-2 or TRBV6-3 and TRBJ2-5; 12 bases fit TRBD2. Per germline, CDR1 MNHEY and CDR2 SVGEGT. Trimming removed 4 bases from V and 3 bases from J; junction bases left unmatched: 12. CDR3 length: 18 residues. The CDR3 loop reads CASSSVRRLAGGEETQYF. The DNA of the CDR3 is TGTGCCAGCAGTTCGGTTCGTCGGCTAGCGGGGGGGGAAGAGACCCAGTACTTC.

This clonotype was seen only a few times. The chain links TRBV7-2 to TRBJ2-2, with unresolved D. Trimming cost V 1 base and J 6 bases, with 12 bases left between them. From germline, CDR1 is SGHTA and CDR2 FQGNSA. The CDR3 extends over 15 amino acids. CDR3: CASSLVRIVAGELFF. CDR3 nucleotides: TGTGCCAGCAGCTTAGTCCGGATCGTCGCCGGGGAGCTGTTTTTT.

This chain joins TRBV28 and TRBJ2-3; 11 positions match TRBD2. Germline trimming cut 6 bases from V and 8 bases from J; bases unmatched to any gene: 7. Germline CDR1 is MDHEN and CDR2 is SYDVKM. The CDR3 loop spans 14 amino acids. The CDR3 nucleotides are TGTGCCAGCAGCCCTAGCGGGGGGAGCGGTACGCAGTATTTT. Protein product: CASSPSGGSGTQYF. Based on the CDR3 plus reference TRBV28 and TRBJ2-3, the full variable domain is DVKVTQSSRYLVKRTGEKVFLECVQDMDHENMFWYRQDPGLGLRLIYFSYDVKMKEKGDIPEGYSVSREKKERFSLILESASTNQTSMYLCASSPSGGSGTQYFGPGTRLTVL.

This clonotype was seen a handful of times. This sequence joins TRBV29-1 and TRBJ2-1; 8 bases map to TRBD2. V shed 7 bases and J 7 bases; nucleotides not matched to a gene: 6. Per the germline V gene, CDR1 is SQVTM and CDR2 is ANQGSEA. The CDR3 totals 12 residues. CDR3 in amino acids: CSAQGLANEQFF. The CDR3, as DNA: TGCAGCGCCCAAGGACTAGCTAATGAGCAGTTCTTC.